These T cell receptor beta chains were read from a single sample in a study of blood T cell repertoires in COVID-19. The protocol was immunoSEQ multiplex PCR, while the TCRdb copy is restricted to in-frame clones and leaves out a portion. The sample shows about 180,000 clones, 86% of them seen only once. The sample comprised PBMCs or T cells enriched from blood (not recorded which). The receptors shown here come from a young woman who had recovered from COVID-19. Both conserved end residues are part of each CDR3. Each record gives: clone size, J gene, V gene, D gene, CDR3 protein, CDR3 DNA. The D gene is left open where the match is weak. The size of a clone is reported for some rows only, either as once, few or many, or as a class for expanded clones.

clone size: .; J gene: TRBJ2-5; V gene: TRBV28; D gene: TRBD1; CDR3 protein: CASSLTGGAETQYF; CDR3 DNA: TGTGCCAGCAGTCTGACAGGGGGCGCGGAGACCCAGTACTTC
clone size: .; J gene: TRBJ1-5; V gene: TRBV15; D gene: .; CDR3 protein: CATSRGSGQPQHF; CDR3 DNA: TGTGCCACCAGCAGAGGTTCGGGTCAGCCCCAGCATTTT
clone size: .; J gene: TRBJ2-7; V gene: TRBV11-2; D gene: TRBD2; CDR3 protein: CASSLELAGVYEQYF; CDR3 DNA: TGTGCCAGCAGCTTAGAGCTAGCGGGAGTGTACGAGCAGTACTTC
clone size: .; J gene: TRBJ1-2; V gene: TRBV28; D gene: TRBD1; CDR3 protein: CASKGGDRNYGYTF; CDR3 DNA: TGTGCCAGCAAGGGGGGGGACAGGAACTATGGCTACACCTTC
clone size: .; J gene: TRBJ2-5; V gene: TRBV14; D gene: TRBD2; CDR3 protein: CASSRLIREGQETQYF; CDR3 DNA: TGTGCCAGCAGCCGGCTAATTCGGGAGGGGCAAGAGACCCAGTACTTC
clone size: few; J gene: TRBJ1-2; V gene: TRBV2; D gene: TRBD1; CDR3 protein: CASRGQEGYTF; CDR3 DNA: TGTGCCAGCAGGGGACAGGAAGGCTACACCTTC
clone size: .; J gene: TRBJ2-1; V gene: TRBV6-4; D gene: .; CDR3 protein: CASSRDTSYNEQFF; CDR3 DNA: TGTGCCAGCAGCCGGGACACTTCCTACAATGAGCAGTTCTTC
clone size: once; J gene: TRBJ1-4; V gene: TRBV2; D gene: .; CDR3 protein: CASSGQRPDAGNEKLFF; CDR3 DNA: TGTGCCAGCTCGGGCCAAAGGCCAGATGCGGGTAATGAAAAACTGTTTTTT
clone size: .; J gene: TRBJ2-2; V gene: TRBV11-3; D gene: .; CDR3 protein: CASSPPDSNTGELFF; CDR3 DNA: TGTGCCAGCAGCCCACCCGACAGTAACACCGGGGAGCTGTTTTTT
clone size: .; J gene: TRBJ2-3; V gene: TRBV28; D gene: TRBD1; CDR3 protein: CASRPRTGPPTDTQYF; CDR3 DNA: TGTGCCAGCAGACCACGGACAGGGCCCCCCACAGATACGCAGTATTTT
clone size: .; J gene: TRBJ1-2; V gene: TRBV7-9; D gene: .; CDR3 protein: CASSMDSRGYGYTF; CDR3 DNA: TGTGCCAGCAGCATGGACAGTCGGGGCTATGGCTACACCTTC
clone size: .; J gene: TRBJ2-2; V gene: TRBV5-5; D gene: .; CDR3 protein: CASSLQQRVLFF; CDR3 DNA: TGTGCCAGCAGCTTGCAGCAGCGAGTGCTGTTTTTT
clone size: .; J gene: TRBJ1-5; V gene: TRBV28; D gene: .; CDR3 protein: CASSSSSGPGGNQPQHF; CDR3 DNA: TGTGCCAGCAGTTCGTCCTCGGGACCGGGGGGGAATCAGCCCCAGCATTTT
clone size: .; J gene: TRBJ2-1; V gene: TRBV29-1; D gene: TRBD1; CDR3 protein: CSVGSDRGSVIQYNEQFF; CDR3 DNA: TGCAGCGTTGGAAGTGACAGGGGGAGTGTCATACAATACAATGAGCAGTTCTTC
clone size: .; J gene: TRBJ1-6; V gene: TRBV19; D gene: .; CDR3 protein: CASFGTFNSPLHF; CDR3 DNA: TGTGCCAGTTTCGGGACATTTAATTCACCCCTCCACTTT
clone size: .; J gene: TRBJ2-3; V gene: TRBV3-1/TRBV3-2; D gene: .; CDR3 protein: CASSQEWSTQYF; CDR3 DNA: TGTGCCAGCAGCCAAGAATGGAGTACGCAGTATTTT
clone size: .; J gene: TRBJ2-1; V gene: TRBV11-2; D gene: TRBD2; CDR3 protein: CASRGLAGGPGNEQFF; CDR3 DNA: TGTGCCAGCAGGGGACTAGCGGGAGGGCCCGGCAATGAGCAGTTCTTC
clone size: .; J gene: TRBJ2-7; V gene: TRBV11-2; D gene: TRBD1; CDR3 protein: CASSLGRDSYEQYF; CDR3 DNA: TGTGCCAGCAGCTTGGGCCGGGACAGCTACGAGCAGTACTTC
clone size: .; J gene: TRBJ2-1; V gene: TRBV11-2; D gene: TRBD2; CDR3 protein: CASSLTPGLKYNEQFF; CDR3 DNA: TGTGCCAGCAGCTTGACACCGGGACTAAAATACAATGAGCAGTTCTTC
clone size: .; J gene: TRBJ2-3; V gene: TRBV6-5; D gene: TRBD1; CDR3 protein: CASSLSQGALDTQYF; CDR3 DNA: TGTGCCAGCAGCCTAAGTCAGGGGGCGCTTGATACGCAGTATTTT
clone size: once; J gene: TRBJ2-7; V gene: TRBV28; D gene: .; CDR3 protein: CASSTSGTPKAYEQYF; CDR3 DNA: TGTGCCAGCAGTACGTCCGGGACACCCAAGGCGTACGAGCAGTACTTC
clone size: .; J gene: TRBJ1-2; V gene: TRBV27; D gene: .; CDR3 protein: CASSPGGLYGYTF; CDR3 DNA: TGTGCCAGCAGCCCGGGGGGGCTATATGGCTACACCTTC
clone size: .; J gene: TRBJ1-4; V gene: TRBV19; D gene: TRBD1; CDR3 protein: CASSRTGLSTNEKLFF; CDR3 DNA: TGTGCCAGTAGCCGGACAGGGTTAAGCACCAATGAAAAACTGTTTTTT
clone size: .; J gene: TRBJ1-5; V gene: TRBV28; D gene: TRBD1; CDR3 protein: CASSDRGNQPQHF; CDR3 DNA: TGTGCCAGCAGCGACAGGGGCAATCAGCCCCAGCATTTT
clone size: many; J gene: TRBJ2-3; V gene: TRBV19; D gene: .; CDR3 protein: CASSMRNPTDTQYF; CDR3 DNA: TGTGCCAGTAGTATGAGGAACCCCACAGATACGCAGTATTTT
clone size: once; J gene: TRBJ2-1; V gene: TRBV15; D gene: .; CDR3 protein: CATSRSPGHKGNEQFF; CDR3 DNA: TGTGCCACCAGCAGGTCACCGGGACATAAGGGGAATGAGCAGTTCTTC
clone size: once; J gene: TRBJ2-1; V gene: TRBV28; D gene: .; CDR3 protein: CASSLASETYNEQFF; CDR3 DNA: TGTGCCAGCAGTTTAGCCTCCGAGACCTACAATGAGCAGTTCTTC
clone size: .; J gene: TRBJ1-2; V gene: TRBV13; D gene: .; CDR3 protein: CASSLSQDTTF; CDR3 DNA: TGTGCCAGCAGCTTAAGTCAGGATACCACCTTC
clone size: few; J gene: TRBJ2-2; V gene: TRBV7-3; D gene: TRBD1; CDR3 protein: CASSLNPGGAGSGELFF; CDR3 DNA: TGTGCCAGCAGCTTAAACCCAGGGGGCGCCGGCTCCGGGGAGCTGTTTTTT
clone size: once; J gene: TRBJ1-1; V gene: TRBV7-9; D gene: TRBD1; CDR3 protein: CASSHGQENTEAFF; CDR3 DNA: TGTGCCAGCAGCCACGGACAGGAGAACACTGAAGCTTTCTTT
clone size: .; J gene: TRBJ2-3; V gene: TRBV24-1; D gene: .; CDR3 protein: CATSDSQPTTGTTSTDTQYF; CDR3 DNA: TGTGCCACCAGTGATTCTCAACCAACGACAGGTACCACTAGCACAGATACGCAGTATTTT
clone size: .; J gene: TRBJ2-5; V gene: TRBV4-1; D gene: .; CDR3 protein: CASSQGDSRETQYF; CDR3 DNA: TGCGCCAGCAGCCAAGGAGACAGCCGAGAGACCCAGTACTTC
clone size: .; J gene: TRBJ2-4; V gene: TRBV21-1; D gene: .; CDR3 protein: CASSPGNGSRNIQYF; CDR3 DNA: TGTGCCAGCAGTCCCGGGAACGGGAGCCGAAACATTCAGTACTTC
clone size: .; J gene: TRBJ1-1; V gene: TRBV5-1; D gene: TRBD1; CDR3 protein: CASSPGTGWNTEAFF; CDR3 DNA: TGCGCCAGCAGCCCCGGGACAGGGTGGAACACTGAAGCTTTCTTT
clone size: .; J gene: TRBJ1-3; V gene: TRBV5-5; D gene: .; CDR3 protein: CASSPSSGNTIYF; CDR3 DNA: TGTGCCAGCAGTCCTTCGTCCGGAAACACCATATATTTT
clone size: .; J gene: TRBJ2-3; V gene: TRBV14; D gene: TRBD2; CDR3 protein: CASSPAGTDTQYF; CDR3 DNA: TGTGCCAGCAGCCCAGCGGGAACAGATACGCAGTATTTT
clone size: .; J gene: TRBJ1-2; V gene: TRBV19; D gene: .; CDR3 protein: CASSIGPARDNYGYTF; CDR3 DNA: TGTGCCAGTAGTATAGGACCGGCCAGGGATAACTATGGCTACACCTTC
clone size: once; J gene: TRBJ2-7; V gene: TRBV5-4; D gene: TRBD2; CDR3 protein: CASSSRTSGSYEQYF; CDR3 DNA: TGTGCCAGCAGCTCCAGGACTAGCGGGAGTTACGAGCAGTACTTC
clone size: .; J gene: TRBJ1-2; V gene: TRBV4-1; D gene: .; CDR3 protein: CASSTATSNYGYTF; CDR3 DNA: TGCGCCAGCAGCACAGCCACAAGTAACTATGGCTACACCTTC
clone size: .; J gene: TRBJ2-2; V gene: TRBV3-1/TRBV3-2; D gene: TRBD1; CDR3 protein: CASSRRGVQGATGELFF; CDR3 DNA: TGTGCCAGCTCACGAAGAGGGGTCCAGGGGGCCACCGGGGAGCTGTTTTTT